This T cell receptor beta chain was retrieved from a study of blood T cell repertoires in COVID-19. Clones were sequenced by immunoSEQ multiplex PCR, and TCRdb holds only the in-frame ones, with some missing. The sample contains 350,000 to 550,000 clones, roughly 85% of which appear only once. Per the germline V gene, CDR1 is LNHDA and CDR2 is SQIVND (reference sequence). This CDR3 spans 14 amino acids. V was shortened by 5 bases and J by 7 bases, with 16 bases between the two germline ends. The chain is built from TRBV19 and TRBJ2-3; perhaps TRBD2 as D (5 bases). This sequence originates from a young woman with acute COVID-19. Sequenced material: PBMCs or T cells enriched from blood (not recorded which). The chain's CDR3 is CASSPGLILNTQYF. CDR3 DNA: TGTGCCAGTAGTCCCGGACTGATTCTAAATACGCAGTATTTT. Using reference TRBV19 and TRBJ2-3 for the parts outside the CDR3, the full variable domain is DGGITQSPKYLFRKEGQNVTLSCEQNLNHDAMYWYRQDPGQGLRLIYYSQIVNDFQKGDIAEGYSVSREKKESFPLTVTSAQKNPTAFYLCASSPGLILNTQYFGPGTRLTVL.